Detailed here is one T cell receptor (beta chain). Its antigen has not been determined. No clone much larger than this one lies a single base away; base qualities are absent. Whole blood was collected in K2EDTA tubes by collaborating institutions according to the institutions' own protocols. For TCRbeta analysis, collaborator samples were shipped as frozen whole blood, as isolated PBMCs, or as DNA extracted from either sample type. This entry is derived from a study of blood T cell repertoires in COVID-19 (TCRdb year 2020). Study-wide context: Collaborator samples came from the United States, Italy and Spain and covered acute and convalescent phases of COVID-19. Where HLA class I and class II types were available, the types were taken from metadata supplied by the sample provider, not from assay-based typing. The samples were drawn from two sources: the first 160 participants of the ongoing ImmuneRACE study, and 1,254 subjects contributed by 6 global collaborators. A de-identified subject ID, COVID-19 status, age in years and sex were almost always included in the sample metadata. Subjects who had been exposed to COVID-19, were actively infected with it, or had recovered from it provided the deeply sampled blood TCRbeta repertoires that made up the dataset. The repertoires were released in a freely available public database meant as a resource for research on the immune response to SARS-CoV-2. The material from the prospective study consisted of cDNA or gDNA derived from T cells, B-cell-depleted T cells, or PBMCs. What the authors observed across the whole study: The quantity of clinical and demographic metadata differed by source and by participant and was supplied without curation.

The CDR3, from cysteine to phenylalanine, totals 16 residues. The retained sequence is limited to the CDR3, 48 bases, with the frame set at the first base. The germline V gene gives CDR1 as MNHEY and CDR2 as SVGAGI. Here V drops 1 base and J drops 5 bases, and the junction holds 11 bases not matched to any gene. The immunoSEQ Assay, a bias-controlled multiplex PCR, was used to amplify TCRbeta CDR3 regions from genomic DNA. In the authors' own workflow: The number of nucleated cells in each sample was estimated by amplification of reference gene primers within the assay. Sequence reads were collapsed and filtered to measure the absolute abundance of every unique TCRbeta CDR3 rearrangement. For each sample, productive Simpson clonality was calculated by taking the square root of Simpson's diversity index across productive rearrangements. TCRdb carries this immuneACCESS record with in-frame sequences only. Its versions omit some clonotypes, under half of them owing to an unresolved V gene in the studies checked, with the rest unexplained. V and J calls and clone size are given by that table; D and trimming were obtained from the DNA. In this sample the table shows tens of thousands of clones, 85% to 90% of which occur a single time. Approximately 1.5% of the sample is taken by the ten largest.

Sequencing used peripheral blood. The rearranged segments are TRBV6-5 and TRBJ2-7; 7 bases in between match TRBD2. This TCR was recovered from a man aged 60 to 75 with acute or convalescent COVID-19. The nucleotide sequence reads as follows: TGTGCCAGCAGTTACTACCGGGGGGAGGGGAGACACGAGCAGTACTTC. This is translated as CASSYYRGEGRHEQYF.